Sequencing of this T cell receptor (beta chain) was carried out in a study of T cell changes during pregnancy in multiple sclerosis. Sequencing was performed with immunoSEQ multiplex PCR; in TCRdb, only in-frame clones are kept and a portion is missing. The sample carries some 60,000 clones, about nine tenths recorded once. This CDR3 is 14 amino acids long. CDR1 is SSHAT, CDR2 FNYEAQ, per germline (reference sequence). This clone was detected once. The junction differs from germline at one of its ends, possibly a read error. Sequenced here: peripheral blood, sampled after pregnancy. The J gene is TRBJ2-7, the V gene TRBV7-7; tentative D call: TRBD1 (5 bases). This receptor was identified in a female donor with multiple sclerosis, enrolled in a pregnancy study. DNA of the CDR3: TGTGCTAGCAGCTTAACCACTCAGGGTGGCGAGCAGTACTTC. Encoded protein: CASSLTTQGGEQYF.